This TCR beta chain was captured in a study of cytomegalovirus exposure and HLA in healthy donors. Study information: About 200 million T cells yielded 100 million or so unique TCR beta sequences in earlier analysis. The study's findings and limits: CMV antigen specificity of a few CMV-associated chains was confirmed in vitro. A prior analysis recorded that most TCR beta V segments were productive about 87% or about 30% of the time.

CDR1 and CDR2 from the germline V gene are MDHEN and SYDVKM. The CDR3 has 13 amino acids. V dropped 5 bases and J dropped 1 base, with 8 bases sitting between them. The primer mix had 60 Vbeta and 13 Jbeta primers. TCRdb's table, derived via immunoSEQ multiplex PCR, lists solely in-frame clones and lacks some. The repertoire holds about 150,000 clones, 87% seen once, with 4% to 6.5% in the top ten. For this clone: Its antigen is undetermined.

The receptor was isolated from a woman aged 30 to 39 in good health and CMV-seronegative. The V and J genes are TRBV28 and TRBJ1-1; no reliable D call. Sequencing used PBMCs. The CDR3 DNA reads TGTGCCAGCAGTCAACGGAGGAACACTGAAGCTTTCTTT. Encoded protein: CASSQRRNTEAFF.